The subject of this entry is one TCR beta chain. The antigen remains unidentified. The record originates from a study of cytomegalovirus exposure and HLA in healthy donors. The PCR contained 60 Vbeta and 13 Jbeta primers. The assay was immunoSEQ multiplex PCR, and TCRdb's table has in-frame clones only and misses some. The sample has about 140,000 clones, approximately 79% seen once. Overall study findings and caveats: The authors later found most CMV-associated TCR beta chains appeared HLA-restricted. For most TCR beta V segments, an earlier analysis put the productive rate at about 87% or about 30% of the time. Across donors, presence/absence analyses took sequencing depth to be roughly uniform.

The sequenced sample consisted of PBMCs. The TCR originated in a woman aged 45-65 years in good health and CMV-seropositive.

Written as DNA, the CDR3 is TGCGCCAGCAGCTTGGAGCAGGGAAGGGGCTACACCTTC. It is translated as CASSLEQGRGYTF. This chain connects TRBV5-1 to TRBJ1-2, with a weak D call TRBD1 (5 bases). There are 13 residues in the CDR3. Germline CDR1 is SGHRS and CDR2 is YFSETQ. Trimming removed 0 bases from V and 8 bases from J, with 11 bases in between.